The source of this TCR beta chain is a study of blood T cell repertoires in COVID-19. As for the study in general: From T cells, B-cell-depleted T cells, or PBMCs came the material, which was cDNA or gDNA.

Generated by immunoSEQ multiplex PCR, the TCRdb table keeps only in-frame clones and is missing some. The sample has 20,000 to 25,000 clones; about 78% are singletons. The CDR3 has 14 residues. V lost 3 bases to trimming and J lost 0 bases, with 9 bases between them. The germline V gene encodes CDR1 SEHNR and CDR2 FQNEAQ (reference sequence). The chain uses TRBV7-9 and TRBJ2-7; D not certain. Sequencing input: peripheral blood. The receptor's source is a man in his 60s with active COVID-19. The CDR3 spells CASSFLSSSYEQYF. Here the CDR3 DNA reads TGTGCCAGCAGCTTTCTTAGTTCCTCCTACGAGCAGTACTTC.